This T cell receptor beta chain is from a study of cytomegalovirus exposure and HLA in healthy donors. Study findings and constraints: Researchers catalogued some 160 TCR beta chains as cytomegalovirus-associated. Most TCR beta V segments were productive about 90% or about 30% of the time in an earlier analysis. Highest at DRB1 and lowest at HLA-C, TCR association rates differed among HLA loci in a later analysis. The study assumed roughly uniform donor sequencing depth for presence/absence analyses.

This PCR relied on a set of 60 Vbeta primers and 13 Jbeta primers. Profiling relied on immunoSEQ multiplex PCR, and the TCRdb table lists in-frame clones only, not all of them. The sample consists of tens of thousands of clones, 90% of them appearing once. A note on this clone: Its specificity is not known.

The sample was PBMCs. This receptor was obtained from a woman between 18 and 29 years old in good health and CMV-seronegative.

CDR3 sequence: CASSFGDRGGDTQYF. The CDR3 nucleotides are TGTGCCAGCAGTTTTGGAGACAGGGGGGGAGATACGCAGTATTTT. This chain links TRBV28 with TRBJ2-3, with 9 bases that match TRBD1. The CDR3 covers 15 residues. V lost 3 bases and J lost 5; bases outside the gene matches: 6. CDR1 and CDR2 (germline): MDHEN, SYDVKM.